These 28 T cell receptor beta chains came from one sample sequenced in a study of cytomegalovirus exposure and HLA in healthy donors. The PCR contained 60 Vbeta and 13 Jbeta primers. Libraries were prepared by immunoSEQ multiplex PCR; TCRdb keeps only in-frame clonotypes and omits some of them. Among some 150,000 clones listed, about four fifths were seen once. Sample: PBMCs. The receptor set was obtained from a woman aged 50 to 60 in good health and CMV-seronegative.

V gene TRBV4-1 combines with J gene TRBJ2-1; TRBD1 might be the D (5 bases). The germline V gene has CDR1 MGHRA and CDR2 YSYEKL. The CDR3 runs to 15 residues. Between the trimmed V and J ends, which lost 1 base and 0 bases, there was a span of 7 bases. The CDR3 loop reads CASSQAGYSYNEQFF. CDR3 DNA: TGCGCCAGCAGCCAAGCAGGGTACTCCTACAATGAGCAGTTCTTC.

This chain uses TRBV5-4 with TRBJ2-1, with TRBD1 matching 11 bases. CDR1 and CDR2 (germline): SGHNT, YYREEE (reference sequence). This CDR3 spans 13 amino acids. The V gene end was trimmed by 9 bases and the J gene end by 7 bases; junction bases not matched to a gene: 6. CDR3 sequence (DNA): TGTGCCACTGGACAGGGGGCTGGGAATGAGCAGTTCTTC. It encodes CATGQGAGNEQFF.

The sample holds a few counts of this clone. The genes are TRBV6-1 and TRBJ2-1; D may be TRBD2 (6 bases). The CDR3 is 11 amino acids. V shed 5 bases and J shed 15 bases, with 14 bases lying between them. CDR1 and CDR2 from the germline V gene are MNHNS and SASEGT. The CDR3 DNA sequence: TGTGCCAGCAGTCTCTCGCGGGGTGGGTTCTTC. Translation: CASSLSRGGFF.

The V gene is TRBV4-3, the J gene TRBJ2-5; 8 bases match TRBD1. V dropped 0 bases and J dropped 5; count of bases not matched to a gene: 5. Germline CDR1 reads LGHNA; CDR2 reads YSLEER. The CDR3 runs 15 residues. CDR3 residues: CASSQETGDRETQYF. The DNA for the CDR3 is TGCGCCAGCAGCCAAGAGACAGGGGATAGGGAGACCCAGTACTTC.

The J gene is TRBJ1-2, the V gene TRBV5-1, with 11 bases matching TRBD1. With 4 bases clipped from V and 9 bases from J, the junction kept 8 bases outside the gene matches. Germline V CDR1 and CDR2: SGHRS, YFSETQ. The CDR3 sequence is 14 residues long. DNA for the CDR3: TGCGCCAGCAGCCCGGGACAGGGGGTATCTAGCTACACCTTC. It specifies CASSPGQGVSSYTF. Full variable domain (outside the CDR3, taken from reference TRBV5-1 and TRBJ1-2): KAGVTQTPRYLIKTRGQQVTLSCSPISGHRSVSWYQQTPGQGLQFLFEYFSETQRNKGNFPGRFSGRQFSNSRSEMNVSTLELGDSALYLCASSPGQGVSSYTFGSGTRLTVV.

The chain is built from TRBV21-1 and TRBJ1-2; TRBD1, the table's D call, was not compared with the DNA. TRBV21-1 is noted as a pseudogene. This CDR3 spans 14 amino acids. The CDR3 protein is CASSGTGQEYGYTF. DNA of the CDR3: TGTGCCAGCAGCGGGACGGGACAGGAGTATGGCTACACCTTC.

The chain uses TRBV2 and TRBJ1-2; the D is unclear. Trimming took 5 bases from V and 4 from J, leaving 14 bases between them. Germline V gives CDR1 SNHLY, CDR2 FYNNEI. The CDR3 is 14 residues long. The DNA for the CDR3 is TGTGCCAGCAGTCCCACCGGGAACACCTATGGCTACACCTTC. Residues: CASSPTGNTYGYTF.

The CDR3 reads CASTEGPFYSPLHF. CDR3 nucleotide sequence: TGTGCCAGCACGGAGGGCCCATTTTATTCACCCCTCCACTTT. The genes are TRBV7-9 and TRBJ1-6; D is unresolved. CDR1 is SEHNR, CDR2 FQNEAQ, per germline (reference sequence). This CDR3 spans 14 amino acids. Between the trimmed V and J ends, which lost 7 bases and 8 bases, there was a span of 15 bases.

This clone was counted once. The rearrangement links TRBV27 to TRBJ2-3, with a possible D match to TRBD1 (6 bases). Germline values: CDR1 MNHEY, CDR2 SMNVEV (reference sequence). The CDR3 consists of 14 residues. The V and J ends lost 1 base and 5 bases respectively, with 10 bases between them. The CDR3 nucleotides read TGTGCCAGCAGTTTATGGCCAGGGGTAGATACGCAGTATTTT. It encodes CASSLWPGVDTQYF.

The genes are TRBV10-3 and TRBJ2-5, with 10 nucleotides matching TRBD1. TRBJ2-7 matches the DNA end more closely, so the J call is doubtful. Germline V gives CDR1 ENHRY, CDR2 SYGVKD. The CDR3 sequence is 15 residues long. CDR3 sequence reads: CAISESLGQGYEQYF. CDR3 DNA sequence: TGTGCCATCAGTGAGAGCCTGGGACAGGGGTACGAGCAGTACTTC.

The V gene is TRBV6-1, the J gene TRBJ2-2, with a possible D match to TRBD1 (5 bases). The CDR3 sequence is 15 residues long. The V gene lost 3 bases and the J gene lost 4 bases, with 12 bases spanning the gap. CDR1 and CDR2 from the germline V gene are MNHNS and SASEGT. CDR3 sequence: CASSEFQGSTGELFF. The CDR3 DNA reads TGTGCCAGCAGTGAGTTCCAGGGTTCCACCGGGGAGCTGTTTTTT.

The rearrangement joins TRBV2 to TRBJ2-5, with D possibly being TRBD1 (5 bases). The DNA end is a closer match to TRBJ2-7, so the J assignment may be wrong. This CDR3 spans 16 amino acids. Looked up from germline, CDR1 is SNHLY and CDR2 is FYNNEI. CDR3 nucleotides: TGTGCCAGCAGTGAAGTAAGGGGATACCTGTCCTACGAGCAGTACTTC. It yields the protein CASSEVRGYLSYEQYF.

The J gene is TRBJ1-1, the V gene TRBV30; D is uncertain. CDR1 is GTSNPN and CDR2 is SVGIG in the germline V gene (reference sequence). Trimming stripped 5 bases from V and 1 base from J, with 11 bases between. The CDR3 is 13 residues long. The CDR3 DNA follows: TGTGCCTGGCTCCCCGGGGAGAACACTGAAGCTTTCTTT. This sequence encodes CAWLPGENTEAFF.

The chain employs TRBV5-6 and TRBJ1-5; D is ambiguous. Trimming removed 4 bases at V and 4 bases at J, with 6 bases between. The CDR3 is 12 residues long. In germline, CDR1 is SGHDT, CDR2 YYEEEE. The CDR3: CASSRENQPQHF. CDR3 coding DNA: TGTGCCAGCAGCCGCGAGAATCAGCCCCAGCATTTT.

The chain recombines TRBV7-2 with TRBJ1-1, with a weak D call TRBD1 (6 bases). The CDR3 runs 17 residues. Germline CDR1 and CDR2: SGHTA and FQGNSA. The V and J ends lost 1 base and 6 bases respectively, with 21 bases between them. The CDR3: CASSLGGGGGKNAEAFF. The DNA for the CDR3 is TGTGCCAGCAGCTTAGGAGGGGGGGGAGGGAAAAACGCTGAAGCTTTCTTT.

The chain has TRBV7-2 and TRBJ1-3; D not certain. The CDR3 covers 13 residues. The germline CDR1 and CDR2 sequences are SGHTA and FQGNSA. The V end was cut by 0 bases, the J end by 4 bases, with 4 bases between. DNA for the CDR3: TGTGCCAGCAGCTTAGCGCGAGGAAACACCATATATTTT. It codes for CASSLARGNTIYF.

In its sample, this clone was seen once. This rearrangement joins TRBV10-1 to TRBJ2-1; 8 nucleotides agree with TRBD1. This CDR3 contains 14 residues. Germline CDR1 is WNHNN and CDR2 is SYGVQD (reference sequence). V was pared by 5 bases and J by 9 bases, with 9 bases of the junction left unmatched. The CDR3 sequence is CASSPDRVVTEQFF. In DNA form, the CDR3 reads TGCGCCAGCAGTCCGGACAGGGTAGTGACTGAGCAGTTCTTC.

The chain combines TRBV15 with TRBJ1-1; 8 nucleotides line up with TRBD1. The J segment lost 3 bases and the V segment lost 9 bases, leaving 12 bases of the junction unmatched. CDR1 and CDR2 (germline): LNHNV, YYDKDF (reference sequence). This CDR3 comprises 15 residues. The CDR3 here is CATRQGPRWDTEAFF. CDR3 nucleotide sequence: TGTGCCACTAGACAGGGGCCCCGGTGGGACACTGAAGCTTTCTTT. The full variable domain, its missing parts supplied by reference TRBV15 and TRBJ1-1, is DAMVIQNPRYQVTQFGKPVTLSCSQTLNHNVMYWYQQKSSQAPKLLFHYYDKDFNNEADTPDNFQSRRPNTSFCFLDIRSPGLGDTAMYLCATRQGPRWDTEAFFGQGTRLTVV.

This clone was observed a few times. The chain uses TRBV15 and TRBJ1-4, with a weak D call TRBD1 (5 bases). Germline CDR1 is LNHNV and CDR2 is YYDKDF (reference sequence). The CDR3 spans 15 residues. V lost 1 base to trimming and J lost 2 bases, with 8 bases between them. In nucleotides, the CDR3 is TGTGCCACCAGCAGAGTTGCAGGGACTAATGAAAAACTGTTTTTT. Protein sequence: CATSRVAGTNEKLFF.

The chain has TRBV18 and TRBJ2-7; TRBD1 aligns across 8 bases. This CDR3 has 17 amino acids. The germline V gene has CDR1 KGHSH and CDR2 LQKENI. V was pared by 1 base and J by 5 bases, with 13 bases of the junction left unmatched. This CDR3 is CASSPQVTGGSRDEQYF. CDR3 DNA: TGTGCCAGCTCACCACAGGTCACAGGGGGATCTAGGGACGAGCAGTACTTC.

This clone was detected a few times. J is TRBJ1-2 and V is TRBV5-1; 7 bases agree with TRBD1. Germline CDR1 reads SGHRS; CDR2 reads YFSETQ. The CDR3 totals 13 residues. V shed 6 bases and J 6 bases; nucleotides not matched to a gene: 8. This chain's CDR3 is CASNPDRAHGYTF. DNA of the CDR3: TGCGCCAGCAACCCTGACAGGGCCCATGGCTACACCTTC.

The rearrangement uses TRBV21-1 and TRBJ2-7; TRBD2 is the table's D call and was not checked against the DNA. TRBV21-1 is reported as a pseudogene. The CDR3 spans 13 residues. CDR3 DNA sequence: TGTGCCAGCAGTGGGAGGGCCGCGTACGAGCAGTACTTC. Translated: CASSGRAAYEQYF.

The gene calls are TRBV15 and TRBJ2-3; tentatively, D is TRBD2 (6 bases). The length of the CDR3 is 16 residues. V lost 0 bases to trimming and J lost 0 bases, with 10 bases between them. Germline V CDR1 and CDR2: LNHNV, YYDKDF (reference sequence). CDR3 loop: CATSRDRGVSTDTQYF. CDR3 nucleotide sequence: TGTGCCACCAGCAGAGATCGCGGGGTTAGCACAGATACGCAGTATTTT. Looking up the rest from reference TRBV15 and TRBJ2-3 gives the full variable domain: DAMVIQNPRYQVTQFGKPVTLSCSQTLNHNVMYWYQQKSSQAPKLLFHYYDKDFNNEADTPDNFQSRRPNTSFCFLDIRSPGLGDTAMYLCATSRDRGVSTDTQYFGPGTRLTVL.

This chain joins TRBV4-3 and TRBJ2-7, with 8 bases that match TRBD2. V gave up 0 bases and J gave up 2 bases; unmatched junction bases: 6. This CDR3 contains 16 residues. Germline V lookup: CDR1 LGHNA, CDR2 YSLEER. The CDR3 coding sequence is TGCGCCAGCAGCCAAGATGGCGGGGGGAGAGCCTACGAGCAGTACTTC. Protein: CASSQDGGGRAYEQYF.

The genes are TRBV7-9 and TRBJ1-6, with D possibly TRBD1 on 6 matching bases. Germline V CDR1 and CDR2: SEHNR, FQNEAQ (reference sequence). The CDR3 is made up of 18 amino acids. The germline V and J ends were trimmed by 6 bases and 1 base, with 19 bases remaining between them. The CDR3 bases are TGTGCCAGCAGTTCCGAACAGGGTTTGGGATCCTATAATTCACCCCTCCACTTT. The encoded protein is CASSSEQGLGSYNSPLHF.

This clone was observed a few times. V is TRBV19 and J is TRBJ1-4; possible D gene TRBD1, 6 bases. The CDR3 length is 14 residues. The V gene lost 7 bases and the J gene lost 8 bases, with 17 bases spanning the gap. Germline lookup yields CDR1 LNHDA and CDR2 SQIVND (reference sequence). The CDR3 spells CASTSDRPVEKLFF. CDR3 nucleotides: TGTGCCAGTACATCCGACAGGCCCGTAGAAAAACTGTTTTTT.

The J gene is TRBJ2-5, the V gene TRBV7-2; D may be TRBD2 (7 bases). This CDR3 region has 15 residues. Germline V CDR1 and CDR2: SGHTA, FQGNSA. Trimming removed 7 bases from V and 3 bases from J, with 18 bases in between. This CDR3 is CASTDGGPREETQYF. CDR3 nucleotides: TGTGCCAGCACCGACGGGGGGCCGAGGGAAGAGACCCAGTACTTC.

In DNA, the CDR3 is TGCAGCGTACTGGGACAGGCCTATGGGGACCAGTACTTC. As protein: CSVLGQAYGDQYF. The chain has TRBV29-1 and TRBJ2-5, with TRBD1 matching 8 bases. V lost 6 bases, J lost 10 bases, and 13 bases stayed unmatched. This CDR3 has 13 amino acids. Germline CDR1 reads SQVTM; CDR2 reads ANQGSEA.